This TCR beta chain was profiled in a study of beta chain features in type 1 diabetes. Study-level findings and limits: Within each of all four CD4+ subsets, Type 1 diabetes patients had TCRB CDR3s that were moderately but significantly shorter.

Every isolated RNA sample was fully reverse transcribed, so sequencing captured expressed TCRB transcripts. Method: immunoSEQ multiplex PCR; TCRdb's copy keeps in-frame clones and lacks some. Counted here are a few hundred thousand clones, roughly 14% occurring once; the ten biggest clones make up roughly 0.015%. The V gene lost 5 bases and the J gene lost 0 bases, with 10 bases spanning the gap. Germline CDR1 KGHSH, CDR2 LQKENI. There are 14 residues in the CDR3. As concerns this clone: The antigen is undetermined.

The chain is built from TRBV18 and TRBJ1-1; D is perhaps TRBD1 (5 bases). This TCR was sampled from a woman under 30 with type 1 diabetes. Sequencing used naive CD4+ T cells from blood. CDR3: CASSSAGMNTEAFF. The CDR3, as DNA: TGTGCCAGCTCATCTGCAGGGATGAACACTGAAGCTTTCTTT.